Listed below are T cell receptor beta chains from one sample, sequenced in a study of T cell changes during pregnancy in multiple sclerosis. Produced via immunoSEQ multiplex PCR; TCRdb's table is partial and in-frame only. Among 45,000 to 70,000 clones listed, under 95% were seen once. Material: CD4+ T cells from peripheral blood mononuclear cells, obtained in the second trimester of pregnancy. The receptors derive from a female donor with multiple sclerosis, enrolled in a pregnancy study. Both conserved end residues are part of each CDR3. A D gene is named only where the DNA matches it firmly. Size is stated for part of the rows, as once, few or many counts, or as a class when the clone is expanded.

clone_size d_call j_call v_call cdr3_nt cdr3_aa
NA NA TRBJ1-1 TRBV5-4 TGTGCCAGCAGCTTGGACAGGGAAGAAGCTTTCTTT CASSLDREEAFF
NA NA TRBJ2-7 TRBV9 TGTGCCAGCAGCGTAGGATCAGAGGCCTACGAGCAGTACTTC CASSVGSEAYEQYF
NA NA TRBJ2-2 TRBV7-3 TGTGCCAGCAGTCAGGGAAGCACCGGGGAGCTGTTTTTT CASSQGSTGELFF
NA NA TRBJ1-1 TRBV2 TGTGCCAGCAGTGAGGGGGCGGCTTCGGCTTTCTTT CASSEGAASAFF
once TRBD2 TRBJ2-3 TRBV11-3 TGTGCCAGCAGCTTGGGACTAGCGGGCGAGGGGACGCAGTATTTT CASSLGLAGEGTQYF
NA TRBD1 TRBJ1-1 TRBV19 TGTGCCAGTAGCCAGGGGGCGTCCACTGAAGCTTTCTTT CASSQGASTEAFF
NA NA TRBJ1-5 TRBV15 TGTGCCACCAGCAGAGATCGAGGTTTTGGGAATCAGCCCCAGCATTTT CATSRDRGFGNQPQHF
NA TRBD1 TRBJ2-3 TRBV6-5 TGTGCCAGCAGGCGGACAGGGGGCTTCACAGATACGCAGTATTTT CASRRTGGFTDTQYF
NA TRBD2 TRBJ2-5 TRBV5-1 TGCGCCAGCAGCTTCAGGACTAGCGGAGTCCAAGAGACCCAGTACTTC CASSFRTSGVQETQYF
NA NA TRBJ1-1 TRBV5-1 TGCGCCAGCAGCTTGGAACAGGGAACCTTCGGAACTGAAGCTTTCTTT CASSLEQGTFGTEAFF
NA NA TRBJ2-1 TRBV29-1 TGCAGCTCATTCCGGGGGTCCAACGAGCAGTTCTTC CSSFRGSNEQFF
NA TRBD1 TRBJ1-2 TRBV5-5 TGTGCCAGCAGCGTGCTGACTCCGGACAGGGAAGAAGGCTACACCTTC CASSVLTPDREEGYTF
NA TRBD1 TRBJ2-3 TRBV2 TGTGCCAGCTACTTCGGGACAGGGGGCACAGATACGCAGTATTTT CASYFGTGGTDTQYF
NA TRBD2 TRBJ2-1 TRBV6-6 TGTGCCAGCAGTTACGGAGGGACTAGCAATGAGCAGTTCTTC CASSYGGTSNEQFF
NA NA TRBJ1-5 TRBV19 TGTGCCAGTAGTGTCGTACCTGGGGCAAATCAGCCCCAGCATTTT CASSVVPGANQPQHF
NA NA TRBJ2-5 TRBV15 TGTGCCACCAGCAGCGGACAGTTCGAAGAGACCCAGTACTTC CATSSGQFEETQYF
NA NA TRBJ1-1 TRBV11-3 TGTGCCAGCAGCCCCACAAGAAACACTGAAGCTTTCTTT CASSPTRNTEAFF
NA TRBD2 TRBJ2-7 TRBV5-1 TGCGCCAGCAGCTTGCGGACTAGCAAGCCCTACGAGCAGTACTTC CASSLRTSKPYEQYF
NA NA TRBJ1-2 TRBV5-6 TGTGCCAGCAGCTTAAGTTTAGCGGGGATCGGCTATGGCTACACCTTC CASSLSLAGIGYGYTF
NA NA TRBJ1-2 TRBV7-8 TGTGCCAGCAGCCAAGACAGGCTCTATGGCTACACCTTC CASSQDRLYGYTF
once NA TRBJ1-2 TRBV5-1 TGCGCCAGCAGCTTGGCGGTTGAATCTGGCTACACCTTC CASSLAVESGYTF
NA TRBD1 TRBJ1-2 TRBV28 TGTGCCAGCAGTTTACGGGACAGGGGGGAGGAGGGCTACACCTTC CASSLRDRGEEGYTF
NA TRBD1 TRBJ1-1 TRBV27 TGTGCCAGCAGTTTAGGGGCTCCGGGACAGGGAGGGAAAGCTTTCTTT CASSLGAPGQGGKAFF
NA NA TRBJ2-4 TRBV6-5 TGTGCCAGCAGTGACACCGGAGGAAACATTCAGTACTTC CASSDTGGNIQYF
NA TRBD1 TRBJ2-7 TRBV10-3 TGTGCCATCAGTGATCGCCAGGGGGCCGAGCAGTACTTC CAISDRQGAEQYF
NA NA TRBJ1-1 TRBV6-5 TGTGCCAGCAGTTACTCGAGAGGCACTGAAGCTTTCTTT CASSYSRGTEAFF
once NA TRBJ1-5 TRBV6-1 TGTGCCAGCAGCCCCCCCGGTAGCAATCAGCCCCAGCATTTT CASSPPGSNQPQHF
NA NA TRBJ1-2 TRBV27 TGTGCCAGCAGTTTATCGGGGCAGTATGGCTACACCTTC CASSLSGQYGYTF
NA NA TRBJ1-1 TRBV6-1 TGTGCCAGCAGTGAAGCCCGGGGGTGGGTCACTGAAGCTTTCTTT CASSEARGWVTEAFF
NA TRBD1 TRBJ1-2 TRBV28 TGTGCCAGCAAATCTCCGGGACAGGGGTATGGCTACACCTTC CASKSPGQGYGYTF
NA NA TRBJ1-2 TRBV6-5 TGTGCCAGCAGCCCGTTAGCGGGGGGCTACACCTTC CASSPLAGGYTF
NA TRBD2 TRBJ2-2 TRBV7-3 TGTGCCAGCAGCTTTGGCGGGAGCCAATCGAACACCGGGGAGCTGTTTTTT CASSFGGSQSNTGELFF
once NA TRBJ1-1 TRBV5-5 TGTGCCAGCAGCTTCCCAGACAGTTACACTGAAGCTTTCTTT CASSFPDSYTEAFF
NA TRBD1 TRBJ2-7 TRBV5-4 TGTGCCAGCAGTTCGGACAGGGTCCCTTTAAAGATGAACTACGAGCAGTACTTC CASSSDRVPLKMNYEQYF
NA NA TRBJ1-1 TRBV30 TGTGCCTTAGACCAGGCGTGGAACACTGAAGCTTTCTTT CALDQAWNTEAFF
NA TRBD1 TRBJ1-1 TRBV5-1 TGCGCCAGCAGCTTGGGGGGACAGGGGTTCACTGAAGCTTTCTTT CASSLGGQGFTEAFF
NA TRBD1 TRBJ1-2 TRBV28 TGTGCCAGCAGTGTTGGGACAGTATCTAACTATGGCTACACCTTC CASSVGTVSNYGYTF
NA NA TRBJ2-3 TRBV4-2 TGTGCCAGCAGCCAAGATTTGGGAGACTTGGGGATTTATACGCAGTATTTT CASSQDLGDLGIYTQYF
once NA TRBJ1-5 TRBV28 TGTGCCAGCAGCAGCGACAGGTATCTTAATCAGCCCCAGCATTTT CASSSDRYLNQPQHF
NA TRBD1 TRBJ2-3 TRBV4-1 TGCGCCAGCAGCCAAGAGGGGACAGGGGGGATCTCAGATACGCAGTATTTT CASSQEGTGGISDTQYF
NA NA TRBJ1-4 TRBV19 TGTGCCAGTAGGGACTTTAATGAAAAACTGTTTTTT CASRDFNEKLFF
NA TRBD2 TRBJ2-7 TRBV7-9 TGTGCCAGCAGCTTCCAGGGAGGGGCCGAGCAGTACTTC CASSFQGGAEQYF
NA TRBD2 TRBJ2-2 TRBV5-1 TGCGCCAGCAGCTCGGGAGGCGTCGGGGAGCTGTTTTTT CASSSGGVGELFF
few NA TRBJ1-5 TRBV6-6 TGTGCCAGCTCGGAGATCAACAATCAGCCCCAGCATTTT CASSEINNQPQHF
NA NA TRBJ1-5 TRBV28 TGTGCCAGCAGTTTGGAGGGGCAGTATAGCAATCAGCCCCAGCATTTT CASSLEGQYSNQPQHF
NA NA TRBJ1-1 TRBV5-1 TGCGCCAGCAGCACCCATAGGGGGGAAGCTTTCTTT CASSTHRGEAFF
NA TRBD1 TRBJ2-7 TRBV11-2 TGTGCCAGCAGCTTAATGGGACAGGGGTTCTACGAGCAGTACTTC CASSLMGQGFYEQYF
NA TRBD2 TRBJ2-2 TRBV5-1 TGCGCCAGCAGCTTGGGACTAGCGGAGAACACCGGGGAGCTGTTTTTT CASSLGLAENTGELFF
NA NA TRBJ1-1 TRBV30 TGTGCCTGGAGCCCTCGTTGGGGCAGGGAGGGCTTCTCTGAAGCTTTCTTT CAWSPRWGREGFSEAFF
once TRBD1 TRBJ1-2 TRBV2 TGTGCCAGCGTTGGTGACAGGGGTGGTGGCTACACCTTC CASVGDRGGGYTF
NA NA TRBJ2-7 TRBV30 TGTGCCTGGAGTTTGGGGCTCCGCGACGAGCAGTACTTC CAWSLGLRDEQYF
NA TRBD2 TRBJ2-1 TRBV27 TGTGCCAGCACCTCCTTTTTGAGACTAGCGGGCCCCCGTGAGCAGTTCTTC CASTSFLRLAGPREQFF
NA TRBD1 TRBJ1-1 TRBV6-5 TGTGCCAGCAGTTACTCTTGGGACAGATTAACTGAAGCTTTCTTT CASSYSWDRLTEAFF
NA NA TRBJ2-5 TRBV11-2 TGTGCCAGCAGCTTAGGGGCTAGCAGATCCCAAGAGACCCAGTACTTC CASSLGASRSQETQYF
NA NA TRBJ1-5 TRBV5-5 TGTGCCAGCAGCCAGGGGACTAGCAATCAGCCCCAGCATTTT CASSQGTSNQPQHF
NA NA TRBJ2-7 TRBV11-3 TGTGCCAGCAGCTACAACAGGGACGACGAGCAGTACTTC CASSYNRDDEQYF
NA NA TRBJ1-1 TRBV5-4 TGTGCCAGCACCTCCCTGAGGAGGGCGGACACTGAAGCTTTCTTT CASTSLRRADTEAFF
NA NA TRBJ2-1 TRBV19 TGTGCCAGTAGTCTCCGGGGTTACAATGAGCAGTTCTTC CASSLRGYNEQFF